Below, one TCR beta chain is given with its context. What it recognizes is unknown. The CDR3 has 14 amino acids. CDR1 is LGHNA and CDR2 is YSLEER in the germline V gene. The junction had 0 bases not matched to a gene; V was cut back by 3 bases and J by 4 bases. The source of the sample is a study of T cell responses to AZD1222 COVID-19 vaccine. Assay used: immunoSEQ multiplex PCR; TCRdb lists only in-frame clones, some missing. The repertoire has more than 100,000 clones, around 93% of them found once; the top ten carry 5%. Study-level findings and limits: Baseline seropositivity occurred in only six or seven AZD1222 recipients. Nearly half of spike-specific TCRs reportedly go after variant regions that carry no mutations. Repertoire samples came only from after the peak T cell response. Once two AZD1222 doses were given, Spike-specific TCR breadth and depth went up.

The specimen was peripheral blood, collected 28 days after the second AZD1222 dose. The clonotype comes from an adult who received the AZD1222 COVID-19 vaccine. The chain employs TRBV4-3 and TRBJ1-2, with 12 bases identical to TRBD1. CDR3 sequence: CASSQGQGAYGYTF. The DNA for the CDR3 is TGCGCCAGCAGCCAGGGACAGGGGGCCTATGGCTACACCTTC.